Below are 32 T cell receptor beta chains sequenced from a single sample in a study of OX40 agonist ivuxolimab in advanced cancers. Sequencing used immunoSEQ multiplex PCR; TCRdb keeps in-frame clones, though not all of them. In the table there are over 55,000 clones, 80% to 90% of which are singletons. The sample here was CD4+ or CD8+ T cells sorted from blood, taken in a trial of the OX40 agonist ivuxolimab. These receptors originate from an adult with an advanced solid tumor such as melanoma, head and neck, liver or kidney cancer.

This sequence joins TRBV19 and TRBJ1-1, with D uncertain. The CDR3 runs to 13 residues. Trimming left V 8 bases short and J 0 bases short, with 10 bases between. Germline CDR1 and CDR2: LNHDA and SQIVND (reference sequence). The CDR3 DNA sequence: TGTGCCAGTTCTAGACCTCTGAACACTGAAGCTTTCTTT. Encoded protein: CASSRPLNTEAFF. Variable domain in full (rest from reference TRBV19 and TRBJ1-1): DGGITQSPKYLFRKEGQNVTLSCEQNLNHDAMYWYRQDPGQGLRLIYYSQIVNDFQKGDIAEGYSVSREKKESFPLTVTSAQKNPTAFYLCASSRPLNTEAFFGQGTRLTVV.

The chain employs TRBV7-2 and TRBJ1-2; a weak D match, TRBD1 (6 bases). The CDR3 spans 16 residues. Germline loops: CDR1 SGHTA, CDR2 FQGNSA. The ends were cut back, 5 bases at V and 1 base at J, with 17 bases in the middle. CDR3 region: CASSPDRSRGNYGYTF. Here the CDR3 DNA reads TGTGCCAGCAGCCCAGACAGGTCGCGGGGTAACTATGGCTACACCTTC.

This chain uses TRBV4-3 with TRBJ2-5; the D gene is possibly TRBD1 (5 bases). Trimming took 0 bases from V and 1 from J, leaving 9 bases between them. The CDR3 covers 15 residues. From germline, CDR1 is LGHNA and CDR2 YSLEER. The CDR3 loop reads CASSQDVTGQETQYF. The CDR3 coding sequence is TGCGCCAGCAGCCAAGATGTCACAGGCCAAGAGACCCAGTACTTC.

The V call is TRBV5-1, the J call TRBJ2-5; no firm D call. The CDR3 contains 13 residues. Germline V gives CDR1 SGHRS, CDR2 YFSETQ. V was cut by 4 bases and J by 3 bases, with 10 bases left in between. Here the CDR3 DNA reads TGCGCCAGCAGCCAGATAGGGAAAGAGACCCAGTACTTC. This encodes CASSQIGKETQYF.

CDR3 coding DNA: TGCGCCAGCAGCCAAGGGTCCCGGACAGGGGGGGATACGCAGTATTTT. It codes for CASSQGSRTGGDTQYF. This sequence joins TRBV4-3 and TRBJ2-3; 10 positions agree with TRBD1. V trimming: 1 base; J trimming: 6 bases; junction bases outside the gene matches: 7. The CDR3 sequence is 16 residues long. Germline V gene data show CDR1 as LGHNA and CDR2 as YSLEER.

This chain connects TRBV4-1 to TRBJ2-1; unclear D gene. The CDR3 consists of 16 residues. Germline V gene sequence: CDR1 MGHRA, CDR2 YSYEKL. Trimming cost V 0 bases and J 3 bases, with 12 bases left between them. In DNA, the CDR3 is TGCGCCAGCAGCCAAGATCCCGGCAGGCGCTACAATGAGCAGTTCTTC. Protein sequence: CASSQDPGRRYNEQFF.

This clone was seen a handful of times. This rearrangement joins TRBV11-3 to TRBJ2-2; a possible D gene is TRBD2 (5 bases). Trimming took 1 base from V and 3 from J, leaving 12 bases between them. Germline V gene data show CDR1 as SGHNT and CDR2 as YENEEA. This CDR3 is built from 16 residues. The CDR3 protein is CASSLGGRRDTGELFF. The CDR3 bases are TGTGCCAGCAGCTTAGGAGGGCGAAGGGACACCGGGGAGCTGTTTTTT.

The chain joins TRBV4-3 to TRBJ1-2, with a possible D match to TRBD1 (6 bases). Trimming cost V 0 bases and J 4 bases, with 15 bases left between them. CDR1 LGHNA and CDR2 YSLEER come from the germline V gene. The CDR3 length is 16 residues. CDR3: CASSQDQRTAAYGYTF. The CDR3 DNA sequence: TGCGCCAGCAGCCAAGACCAACGGACAGCGGCCTATGGCTACACCTTC.

The gene calls are TRBV7-2 and TRBJ2-4; TRBD1 or TRBD2 may be the D gene (5 bases each). The CDR3 sequence is 16 residues long. Trimming took 4 bases from V and 6 from J, leaving 19 bases between them. Germline V gives CDR1 SGHTA, CDR2 FQGNSA. CDR3 protein: CASSSVKQDGGNIQYF. The CDR3, as DNA: TGTGCCAGCAGCTCCGTTAAACAGGATGGAGGAAACATTCAGTACTTC.

The V call is TRBV9, the J call TRBJ1-1, with D perhaps TRBD1 (6 bases). The germline V gene has CDR1 SGDLS and CDR2 YYNGEE. The CDR3 runs 15 residues. V lost 0 bases and J lost 11, with 20 bases in between. The CDR3 coding sequence is TGTGCCAGCAGCGTAGGTGGAGGGGGTCTCGGCGAGGCTTTCTTT. The encoded protein is CASSVGGGGLGEAFF.

This rearrangement joins TRBV30 to TRBJ2-3; D unresolved. Germline V gene lookup returns CDR1 GTSNPN and CDR2 SVGIG (reference sequence). V lost 3 bases to trimming and J lost 3 bases, with 7 bases between them. The CDR3 has 12 amino acids. CDR3 coding DNA: TGTGCCTGGAGGGCCACAACAGATACGCAGTATTTT. This encodes CAWRATTDTQYF.

The chain is built from TRBV14 and TRBJ1-3; 8 bases map to TRBD1. The J segment lost 5 bases and the V segment lost 5 bases, leaving 8 bases of the junction unmatched. The CDR3 sequence is 15 residues long. Germline CDR1 and CDR2: SGHDN and FVKESK. The CDR3 region is CASSSLTGVRNTIYF. The CDR3 nucleotides read TGTGCCAGCAGCTCCCTGACAGGGGTGCGAAACACCATATATTTT. Together with reference TRBV14 and TRBJ1-3, the CDR3 gives the full variable domain: EAGVTQFPSHSVIEKGQTVTLRCDPISGHDNLYWYRRVMGKEIKFLLHFVKESKQDESGMPNNRFLAERTGGTYSTLKVQPAELEDSGVYFCASSSLTGVRNTIYFGEGSWLTVV.

This chain links TRBV6-4 with TRBJ2-7; D is unclear. Germline values: CDR1 MRHNA, CDR2 SNTAGT. Between the trimmed V and J ends, which lost 11 bases and 2 bases, there was a span of 13 bases. The CDR3 loop spans 12 amino acids. This CDR3 is CASPGFPYEQYF. DNA of the CDR3: TGTGCCTCCCCCGGGTTTCCCTACGAGCAGTACTTC.

The rearrangement links TRBV4-2 to TRBJ2-3; TRBD2 aligns across 15 bases. Per germline, CDR1 LGHNA and CDR2 YNFKEQ. The trim removed 2 bases at V and 6 bases at J, leaving 12 bases unmatched. The CDR3 is 19 amino acids. CDR3 nucleotides: TGTGCCAGCAGCCAACCGAGACCGGGACTAGCGGGGGGCGAGGATACGCAGTATTTT. It yields the protein CASSQPRPGLAGGEDTQYF.

Only a few counts were recorded for this clone. In nucleotides, the CDR3 is TGTGCCAGCAGATCGTTAGGCACTGAAGCTTTCTTT. Its protein is CASRSLGTEAFF. The chain combines TRBV6-5 with TRBJ1-1; D gene unclear. This CDR3 spans 12 amino acids. The germline V gene has CDR1 MNHEY and CDR2 SVGAGI. Trimming stripped 6 bases from V and 4 bases from J, with 9 bases between.

The count of this clone is one. The CDR3 DNA reads TGTGCCAGCAGCTCGGGACTCAACAATGAGCAGTTCTTC. Protein: CASSSGLNNEQFF. This chain connects TRBV11-3 to TRBJ2-1, with D possibly TRBD2 on 6 matching bases. V shed 4 bases and J shed 5 bases, with 9 bases lying between them. Germline-derived CDR1 and CDR2 are SGHNT and YENEEA. The CDR3 is 13 amino acids.

The V call is TRBV10-3, the J call TRBJ2-1, with 9 bases that match TRBD2. CDR1 is ENHRY, CDR2 SYGVKD, per germline. The CDR3 length is 15 residues. The V segment lost 4 bases and the J segment 8 bases; nucleotides outside the gene matches: 9. The CDR3 DNA reads TGTGCCATCAGTGCCCCCGGACTAGCGAGGGATGAGCAGTTCTTC. This translates into CAISAPGLARDEQFF.

The chain links TRBV9 to TRBJ2-5, with D perhaps matching TRBD2 (6 bases). Trimming cost V 0 bases and J 4 bases, with 10 bases left between them. The CDR3 runs to 14 residues. The germline V gene encodes CDR1 SGDLS and CDR2 YYNGEE. The CDR3: CASSVGPGGETQYF. In DNA form, the CDR3 reads TGTGCCAGCAGCGTAGGGCCCGGGGGAGAGACCCAGTACTTC.

This sequence joins TRBV5-4 and TRBJ2-5; 7 bases align to TRBD2. CDR1 and CDR2 from the germline V gene are SGHNT and YYREEE (reference sequence). The length of the CDR3 is 14 residues. After removal of 4 bases from V and 4 bases from J, the junction contained 7 bases not matched to a gene. The DNA of the CDR3 is TGTGCCAGCAGCAGTCTCGGGGGGAGAGAGACCCAGTACTTC. It encodes CASSSLGGRETQYF.

CDR3 sequence reads: CASSGGANTEAFF. Here the CDR3 DNA reads TGTGCCAGCAGTGGGGGCGCAAACACTGAAGCTTTCTTT. V is TRBV27 and J is TRBJ1-1; the D gene is possibly TRBD1 (6 bases). Trimming took 5 bases from V and 2 from J, leaving 9 bases between them. The CDR3 spans 13 residues. CDR1 and CDR2 from the germline V gene are MNHEY and SMNVEV (reference sequence).

J is TRBJ2-3 and V is TRBV5-1; 8 bases fit TRBD1. The junction had 9 bases not matched to a gene; V was cut back by 4 bases and J by 2 bases. Germline assignment: CDR1 SGHRS and CDR2 YFSETQ. This CDR3 is 16 amino acids long. In DNA form, the CDR3 reads TGCGCCAGCAGCGCCGGACAGGGCGTCCTCACAGATACGCAGTATTTT. Translated, it gives CASSAGQGVLTDTQYF.

The rearrangement links TRBV14 to TRBJ2-7; a weak D match, TRBD1 (5 bases). This CDR3 region has 14 residues. V was clipped by 6 bases and J by 4 bases, with 16 bases between them. Germline assignment: CDR1 SGHDN and CDR2 FVKESK. In DNA form, the CDR3 reads TGTGCCAGCAGGCGAAGGGGCCCGGAGTACGAGCAGTACTTC. Translating gives CASRRRGPEYEQYF.

The chain couples TRBV28 to TRBJ2-5, with a weak D call TRBD2 (5 bases). The CDR3 is 16 residues long. V lost 4 bases, J lost 5 bases, and 20 bases lay in between. Germline CDR1 MDHEN, CDR2 SYDVKM. The CDR3 DNA follows: TGTGCCAGCAGTTGGATCACAGCTCGGGCGGGTGAGACCCAGTACTTC. Protein: CASSWITARAGETQYF.

This clone was counted only a few times. V gene TRBV2 combines with J gene TRBJ1-1; weak D call: TRBD1 (6 bases). V lost 2 bases, J lost 3 bases, and 7 bases lay in between. CDR1 is SNHLY and CDR2 is FYNNEI in the germline V gene. The CDR3 is 13 amino acids. CDR3 sequence: CASSERQDTEAFF. DNA for the CDR3: TGTGCCAGCAGTGAAAGACAGGACACTGAAGCTTTCTTT.

This clone was counted between two and nine times. The J gene is TRBJ2-7, the V gene TRBV7-9, with a tentative D call TRBD2 (5 bases). The CDR3 sequence is 16 residues long. Germline V gives CDR1 SEHNR, CDR2 FQNEAQ (reference sequence). The ends were cut back, 1 base at V and 2 bases at J, with 15 bases in the middle. CDR3 residues: CASSLDRAGKTYEQYF. CDR3 in DNA: TGTGCCAGCAGCTTAGATAGGGCGGGCAAAACCTACGAGCAGTACTTC.

The chain is built from TRBV9 and TRBJ1-1, with 8 bases aligning to TRBD1. CDR1 is SGDLS and CDR2 is YYNGEE in the germline V gene. This CDR3 has 18 amino acids. V lost 0 bases to trimming and J lost 3 bases; unmatched junction nucleotides: 13. The CDR3 here is CASSVAAIRTGMDTEAFF. CDR3 DNA sequence: TGTGCCAGCAGCGTAGCCGCGATAAGGACAGGGATGGACACTGAAGCTTTCTTT.

This chain links TRBV27 with TRBJ2-1; 10 nucleotides match TRBD2. This CDR3 region has 14 residues. Trimming took 4 bases from V and 7 from J; bases not matched to a gene: 4. Germline V gene lookup returns CDR1 MNHEY and CDR2 SMNVEV (reference sequence). CDR3 loop: CASSSSGRANEQFF. For the CDR3, the DNA is TGTGCCAGCAGTTCGAGCGGGAGGGCAAATGAGCAGTTCTTC.

The gene calls are TRBV5-6 and TRBJ2-4, with D perhaps given as TRBD1 or TRBD2 (5 bases each). This CDR3 comprises 14 residues. Germline V gene lookup returns CDR1 SGHDT and CDR2 YYEEEE. The V and J ends lost 6 bases and 0 bases respectively, with 10 bases between them. CDR3 nucleotides: TGTGCCAGCACCCTAGGGACAGCCAAAAACATTCAGTACTTC. Encoded protein: CASTLGTAKNIQYF.

The chain links TRBV19 to TRBJ2-7, with D perhaps assigned TRBD1 or TRBD2 (5 bases each). The CDR3 consists of 13 residues. V shed 5 bases and J shed 4 bases, with 12 bases lying between them. Germline CDR1 reads LNHDA; CDR2 reads SQIVND (reference sequence). The chain's CDR3 is CASSFRWGYEQYF. CDR3 coding DNA: TGTGCCAGTAGTTTCCGGTGGGGGTACGAGCAGTACTTC.

The chain is built from TRBV30 and TRBJ2-1; 7 positions agree with TRBD1. The CDR3 is made up of 16 amino acids. Trimming cost V 2 bases and J 4 bases; bases outside gene matches: 11. The V gene's germline CDR1 is GTSNPN and CDR2 SVGIG (reference sequence). CDR3 amino acids: CAWSLIWAGGYNEQFF. CDR3 coding DNA: TGTGCCTGGAGTCTCATCTGGGCAGGGGGATACAATGAGCAGTTCTTC.

A few counts support this clone. The V and J genes are TRBV2 and TRBJ2-2; TRBD2 matches 10 bases. The CDR3 contains 14 residues. Trimming removed 6 bases from V and 3 bases from J; junction bases left unmatched: 1. The germline V gene encodes CDR1 SNHLY and CDR2 FYNNEI. CDR3 coding DNA: TGTGCCAGCAGGACTAGCGGGTACACCGGGGAGCTGTTTTTT. Protein sequence: CASRTSGYTGELFF. Full variable domain (remainder filled in from reference TRBV2 and TRBJ2-2): EPEVTQTPSHQVTQMGQEVILRCVPISNHLYFYWYRQILGQKVEFLVSFYNNEISEKSEIFDDQFSVERPDGSNFTLKIRSTKLEDSAMYFCASRTSGYTGELFFGEGSRLTVL.

The chain couples TRBV4-2 to TRBJ2-5; TRBD2 might be the D (5 bases). The V gene's germline CDR1 is LGHNA and CDR2 YNFKEQ. CDR3 size: 15 residues. V was clipped by 0 bases and J by 1 base, with 9 bases between them. The CDR3 loop reads CASSQDRLAQETQYF. CDR3 nucleotide sequence: TGTGCCAGCAGCCAAGATCGGCTAGCCCAAGAGACCCAGTACTTC.